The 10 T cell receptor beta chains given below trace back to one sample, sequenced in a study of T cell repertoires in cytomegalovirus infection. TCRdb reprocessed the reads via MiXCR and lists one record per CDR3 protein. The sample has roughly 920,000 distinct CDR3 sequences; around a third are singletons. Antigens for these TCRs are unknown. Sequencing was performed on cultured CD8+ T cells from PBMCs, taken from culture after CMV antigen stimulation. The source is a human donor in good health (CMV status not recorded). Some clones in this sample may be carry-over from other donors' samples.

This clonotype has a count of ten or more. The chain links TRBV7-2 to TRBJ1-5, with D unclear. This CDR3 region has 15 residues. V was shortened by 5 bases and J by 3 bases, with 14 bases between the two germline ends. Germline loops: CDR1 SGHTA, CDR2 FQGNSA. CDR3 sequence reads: CASSIRTEPNQPQHF. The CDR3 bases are TGTGCCAGCAGCATCCGGACGGAACCCAATCAGCCCCAGCATTTT.

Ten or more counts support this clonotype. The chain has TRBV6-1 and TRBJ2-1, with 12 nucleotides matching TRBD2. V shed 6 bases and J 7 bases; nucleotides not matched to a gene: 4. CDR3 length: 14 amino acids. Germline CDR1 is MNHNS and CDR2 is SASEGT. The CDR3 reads CASSSLAGGNEQFF. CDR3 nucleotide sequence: TGTGCCAGCAGCTCCCTAGCGGGGGGGAATGAGCAGTTCTTC.

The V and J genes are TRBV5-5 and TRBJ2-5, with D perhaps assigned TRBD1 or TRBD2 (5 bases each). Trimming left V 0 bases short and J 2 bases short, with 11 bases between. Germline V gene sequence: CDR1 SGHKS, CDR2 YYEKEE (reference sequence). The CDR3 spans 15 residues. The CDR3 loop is CASSLDPGPQETQYF. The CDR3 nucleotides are TGTGCCAGCAGCTTGGACCCGGGGCCTCAAGAGACCCAGTACTTC.

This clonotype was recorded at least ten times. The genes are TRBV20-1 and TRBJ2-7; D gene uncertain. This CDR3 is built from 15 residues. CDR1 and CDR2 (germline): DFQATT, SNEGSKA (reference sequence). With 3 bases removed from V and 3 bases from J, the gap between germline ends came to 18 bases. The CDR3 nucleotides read TGCAGTGCTAGCCCCCGGGCCTGGGCATTCTACGAGCAGTACTTC. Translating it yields CSASPRAWAFYEQYF.

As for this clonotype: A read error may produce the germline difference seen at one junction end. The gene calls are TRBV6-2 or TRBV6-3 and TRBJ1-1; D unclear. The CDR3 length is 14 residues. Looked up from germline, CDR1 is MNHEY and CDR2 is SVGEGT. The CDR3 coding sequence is TGTGTCAGCAGTTACTCGGTAAGGGAAACTGAAGCTTTCTTT. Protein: CVSSYSVRETEAFF.

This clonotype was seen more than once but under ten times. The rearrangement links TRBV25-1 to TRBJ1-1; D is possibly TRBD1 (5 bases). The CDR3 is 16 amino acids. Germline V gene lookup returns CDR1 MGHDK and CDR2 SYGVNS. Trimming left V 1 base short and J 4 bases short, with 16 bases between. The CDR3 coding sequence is TGTGCCAGCAGTGAATGGGGTAATCTGAGGGGCACTGAAGCTTTCTTT. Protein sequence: CASSEWGNLRGTEAFF.

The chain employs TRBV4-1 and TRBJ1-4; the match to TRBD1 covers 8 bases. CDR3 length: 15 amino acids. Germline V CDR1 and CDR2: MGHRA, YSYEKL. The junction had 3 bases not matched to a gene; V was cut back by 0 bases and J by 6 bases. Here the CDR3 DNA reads TGCGCCAGCAGCCAAGATCAGGGGGCAGATGAAAAACTGTTTTTT. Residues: CASSQDQGADEKLFF.

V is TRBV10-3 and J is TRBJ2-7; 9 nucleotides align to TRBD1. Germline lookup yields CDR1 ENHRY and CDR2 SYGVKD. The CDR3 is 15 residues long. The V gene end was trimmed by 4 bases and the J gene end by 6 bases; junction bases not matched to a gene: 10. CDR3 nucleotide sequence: TGTGCCATCAGTGCCTCCGGGACAGGGTCACCCGAGCAGTACGTC. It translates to CAISASGTGSPEQYV.

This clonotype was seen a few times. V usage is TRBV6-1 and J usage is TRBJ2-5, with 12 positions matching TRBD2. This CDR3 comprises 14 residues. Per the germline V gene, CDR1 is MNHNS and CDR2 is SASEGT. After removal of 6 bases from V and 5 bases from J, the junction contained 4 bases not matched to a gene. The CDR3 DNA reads TGTGCCAGCAGGACTAGCGGGGGTTACGAGACCCAGTACTTC. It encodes CASRTSGGYETQYF.

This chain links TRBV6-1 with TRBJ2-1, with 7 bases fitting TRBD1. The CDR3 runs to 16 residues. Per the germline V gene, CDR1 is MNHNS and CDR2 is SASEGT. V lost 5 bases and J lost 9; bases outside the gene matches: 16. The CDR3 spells CASSLTLQGPYAEQFF. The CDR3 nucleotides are TGTGCCAGCAGTCTTACGCTACAGGGGCCTTACGCTGAGCAGTTCTTC.